The clone carrying this TCR beta chain appeared a few times. Its cognate antigen is unknown. The germline V gene has CDR1 SNHLY and CDR2 FYNNEI. The CDR3 runs to 13 residues. The V end lost 8 bases, the J end lost 5 bases, and 15 bases lay between the germline ends. Controls came from buffy coats of healthy blood donors. This specimen belongs to a study of STAT5B mutations in CD4+ large granular lymphocyte leukemia. Study summary: Among healthy controls, a particular HLA allele went with more CDR3 'QG' motifs.

Generated by immunoSEQ multiplex PCR, the TCRdb table keeps only in-frame clones and is missing some. This sample carries some 32,000 clones, 74% of them seen once, and the ten largest clones take 1% to 1.2%. Study findings and constraints: Patient CD4-sorted repertoires looked more clonal than healthy CD4+ repertoires, even without putative leukemic clones. 8/27 top patient clones versus 2/35 control clones were TRBV06-family.

The receptor comes from a human donor in good health. This chain uses TRBV2 with TRBJ1-1, with D possibly being TRBD1 (6 bases). Sample: CD4+ T cells from blood buffy coats. The CDR3 DNA reads as TGTGCCAGCTTACAGGGTTTGGAAACTGAAGCTTTCTTT. Translating gives CASLQGLETEAFF.